The next 27 T cell receptor beta chains were all read from a single sample in a study of blood T cells in healthy people across ages. Combining a sample-barcoded 5' primer with a J-beta primer mix, a second PCR ran for roughly 6 to 12 cycles. A single record per CDR3 protein comes from TCRdb applying MiXCR to the 5' RACE reads. The sample consists of under 700,000 distinct CDR3 sequences, less than 25% of them appearing once. These data were also filed under a second study, of T cells of mothers and their children.

Specimen: blood. Source of these receptors: a boy between 10 and 17 years old in good health.

This clonotype has a handful of counts. The CDR3 spells CASSLGFKGSYEQYF. CDR3 in DNA: TGTGCCAGCAGCCTTGGTTTTAAGGGTTCCTACGAGCAGTACTTC. The chain carries TRBV11-2 and TRBJ2-7; D gene ambiguous. The CDR3 runs to 15 residues. Trimming shortened V by 5 bases and J by 1 base, and 15 bases separated the two germline ends. The germline CDR1 and CDR2 sequences are SGHAT and FQNNGV.

This clonotype was picked up a small number of times. J is TRBJ2-7 and V is TRBV6-5, with TRBD1 matching 8 bases. The V segment lost 6 bases and the J segment 6 bases; nucleotides outside the gene matches: 7. This CDR3 has 13 amino acids. CDR1 MNHEY and CDR2 SVGAGI come from the germline V gene. Here the CDR3 DNA reads TGTGCCAGCAGAGACAGGGGACGGCTCGAGCAGTACTTC. It codes for CASRDRGRLEQYF.

J is TRBJ2-5 and V is TRBV4-2; 7 nucleotides line up with TRBD1. Looked up from germline, CDR1 is LGHNA and CDR2 is YNFKEQ. This CDR3 has 14 residues. With 3 bases clipped from V and 5 bases from J, the junction kept 6 bases outside the gene matches. CDR3 sequence reads: CASSHEGAWETQYF. The CDR3 DNA is TGTGCCAGCAGCCATGAGGGGGCTTGGGAGACCCAGTACTTC.

In its sample, this clonotype was seen a few times. This rearrangement joins TRBV24-1 to TRBJ2-3, with D hard to call. CDR1 KGHDR and CDR2 SFDVKD come from the germline V gene. The CDR3 loop spans 14 amino acids. Trimming left V 5 bases short and J 5 bases short, with 13 bases between. CDR3 in amino acids: CATSALDQLDTQYF. The CDR3 coding sequence is TGTGCCACCAGTGCCCTTGACCAGTTAGATACGCAGTATTTT.

This clonotype was recorded a few times. CDR3: CASSYSSTRATGELFF. CDR3 nucleotides: TGTGCCAGCAGTTACTCGAGTACGCGGGCGACCGGGGAGCTGTTTTTT. J is TRBJ2-2 and V is TRBV6-5, with D tentatively TRBD2 (5 bases). V shed 0 bases and J shed 5 bases, with 13 bases lying between them. The CDR3 contains 16 residues. Germline CDR1 is MNHEY and CDR2 is SVGAGI.

The genes are TRBV29-1 and TRBJ2-3, with D possibly matching TRBD2 (5 bases). From germline, CDR1 is SQVTM and CDR2 ANQGSEA. Trimming removed 5 bases from V and 2 bases from J, with 14 bases in between. CDR3 length equals 14 residues. CDR3 sequence: CSVHQRTNTDTQYF. The CDR3 DNA reads TGCAGCGTTCACCAGCGGACGAACACAGATACGCAGTATTTT.

This clonotype has ten or more counts. The rearrangement links TRBV7-8 to TRBJ2-7, with 9 nucleotides matching TRBD1. The CDR3 contains 16 residues. Unmatched junction bases numbered 12, after V lost 0 bases and J lost 9 bases. Germline assignment: CDR1 SGHVS and CDR2 FQNEAQ. The CDR3 bases are TGTGCCAGCAGCTTAGCGAGGGACAGGGAACAAGATAGGCAGTACTTC. Amino acids: CASSLARDREQDRQYF.

This clonotype was detected a few times. V is TRBV4-3 and J is TRBJ1-2, with D perhaps matching TRBD1 (5 bases). Trimming removed 0 bases from V and 4 bases from J, with 9 bases in between. This CDR3 has 14 amino acids. Germline values: CDR1 LGHNA, CDR2 YSLEER. In DNA, the CDR3 is TGCGCCAGCAGCCAAGACAGGGACTTCTATGGCTACACCTTC. As protein: CASSQDRDFYGYTF.

This chain uses TRBV5-1 with TRBJ2-2; D not resolved. Trimming removed 2 bases at V and 1 base at J, with 9 bases between. The CDR3 loop spans 15 amino acids. Germline assignment: CDR1 SGHRS and CDR2 YFSETQ. The CDR3 bases are TGCGCCAGCAGCTTTGAGAATTTGAACACCGGGGAGCTGTTTTTT. Protein product: CASSFENLNTGELFF. The complete variable domain, with remaining parts taken from reference TRBV5-1 and TRBJ2-2, reads KAGVTQTPRYLIKTRGQQVTLSCSPISGHRSVSWYQQTPGQGLQFLFEYFSETQRNKGNFPGRFSGRQFSNSRSEMNVSTLELGDSALYLCASSFENLNTGELFFGEGSRLTVL.

This chain uses TRBV20-1 with TRBJ2-4; D not resolved. The V gene lost 3 bases and the J gene lost 0 bases, with 6 bases spanning the gap. CDR1 is DFQATT, CDR2 SNEGSKA, per germline (reference sequence). This CDR3 spans 13 amino acids. The CDR3 loop reads CSASRLAKNIQYF. Here the CDR3 DNA reads TGCAGTGCTAGTAGATTAGCCAAAAACATTCAGTACTTC.

There are a few counts of this clonotype. The chain has TRBV5-1 and TRBJ2-5, with D possibly TRBD2 on 6 matching bases. Germline assignment: CDR1 SGHRS and CDR2 YFSETQ. The CDR3 covers 13 residues. The V and J ends lost 5 bases and 2 bases respectively, with 10 bases between them. The chain's CDR3 is CASRRDLQETQYF. For the CDR3, the DNA is TGCGCCAGCAGAAGGGACTTACAAGAGACCCAGTACTTC.

This clonotype has more than one count but fewer than ten. The gene calls are TRBV24-1 and TRBJ1-5; 7 nucleotides align to TRBD1. CDR3 length equals 14 residues. Trimming cost V 3 bases and J 3 bases; bases outside gene matches: 1. CDR1 KGHDR and CDR2 SFDVKD come from the germline V gene. CDR3: CATSDRGLNQPQHF. CDR3 sequence (DNA): TGTGCCACCAGTGATAGGGGGCTCAATCAGCCCCAGCATTTT.

V gene TRBV27 combines with J gene TRBJ2-5; either TRBD1 or TRBD2 may fit D (5 bases each). The germline V gene has CDR1 MNHEY and CDR2 SMNVEV (reference sequence). The V and J ends lost 6 bases and 1 base respectively, with 18 bases between them. This CDR3 has 16 amino acids. The CDR3 nucleotides read TGTGCCAGCAGCCCCCTTCCGGGGCCTACCCAAGAGACCCAGTACTTC. Amino acid sequence: CASSPLPGPTQETQYF.

The chain has TRBV7-8 and TRBJ1-2, with a possible D match to TRBD1 (6 bases). Germline values: CDR1 SGHVS, CDR2 FQNEAQ. The CDR3 covers 16 residues. Deletions cut 0 bases from V and 8 bases from J, with 19 bases between. CDR3 loop: CASSLAGAEGISGYTF. CDR3 nucleotides: TGTGCCAGCAGCTTAGCGGGGGCCGAGGGTATCTCCGGCTACACCTTC.

The sample holds a few counts of this clonotype. The chain links TRBV2 to TRBJ2-1; 9 nucleotides agree with TRBD2. The CDR3 is made up of 15 amino acids. With V trimmed by 5 bases and J by 5 bases, 7 bases remained unmatched. CDR1 is SNHLY and CDR2 is FYNNEI in the germline V gene. The CDR3 bases are TGTGCCAGCAGTCCCGGGGCGGGGGGGCACAATGAGCAGTTCTTC. Translation: CASSPGAGGHNEQFF.

V gene TRBV7-9 combines with J gene TRBJ2-5, with D tentatively TRBD1 (6 bases). From germline, CDR1 is SEHNR and CDR2 FQNEAQ (reference sequence). The CDR3 has 15 amino acids. V was trimmed by 1 base and J by 5 bases, leaving 14 bases between them. CDR3 DNA sequence: TGTGCCAGCAGCTTAGGCGCAGGGGTGAGGGAGACCCAGTACTTC. Protein sequence: CASSLGAGVRETQYF.

This rearrangement joins TRBV7-9 to TRBJ2-5; D unresolved. The J call may be in error: the DNA end matches TRBJ2-1 better. CDR3 length: 16 amino acids. Germline V gene data show CDR1 as SEHNR and CDR2 as FQNEAQ (reference sequence). CDR3 region: CASSPGHTPEYNEQFF. The CDR3 bases are TGTGCCAGCAGCCCGGGCCACACCCCGGAGTACAATGAGCAGTTCTTC.

The gene calls are TRBV7-9 and TRBJ2-7; 12 bases line up with TRBD2. After removal of 5 bases from V and 0 bases from J, the junction contained 8 bases not matched to a gene. Germline-derived CDR1 and CDR2 are SEHNR and FQNEAQ (reference sequence). The CDR3 sequence is 17 residues long. The CDR3 loop reads CASSTGTSGFSSYEQYF. DNA of the CDR3: TGTGCCAGCAGCACCGGGACTAGCGGGTTCAGCTCCTACGAGCAGTACTTC.

The gene calls are TRBV20-1 and TRBJ2-3; maybe TRBD2 (6 bases). The CDR3 extends over 17 amino acids. V was clipped by 8 bases and J by 3 bases, with 27 bases between them. The germline V gene has CDR1 DFQATT and CDR2 SNEGSKA (reference sequence). The CDR3 DNA is TGCAGTAGTTATAACCCGGGAGTGGGAGTGAATACAGATACGCAGTATTTT. It specifies CSSYNPGVGVNTDTQYF.

This chain connects TRBV29-1 to TRBJ2-3; a weak D match, TRBD1 (5 bases). This CDR3 has 15 residues. V lost 5 bases, J lost 4 bases, and 19 bases lay in between. In germline, CDR1 is SQVTM, CDR2 ANQGSEA. CDR3 DNA: TGCAGCGTTCTTCAGGGCTACCGTCTCCCAGATACGCAGTATTTT. It codes for CSVLQGYRLPDTQYF.

The rearrangement links TRBV6-6 to TRBJ2-5; no clear D gene. The DNA matches TRBJ2-7 better at its end, which makes the J call doubtful. This CDR3 is 13 amino acids long. Germline V CDR1 and CDR2: MNHNY, SVGAGI (reference sequence). The CDR3 spells CASRYSLSYEQYF. The CDR3 DNA sequence: TGTGCCAGCAGATACAGCCTGTCATACGAGCAGTACTTC.

The chain uses TRBV5-1 and TRBJ2-2, with 8 bases fitting TRBD1. The germline CDR1 and CDR2 sequences are SGHRS and YFSETQ. V trimming: 4 bases; J trimming: 6 bases; junction bases outside the gene matches: 8. The CDR3 is 15 residues long. The CDR3 region has the DNA TGCGCCAGCAGCATAAGCCCGGGACAGGCCGGGGAGCTGTTTTTT. This translates into CASSISPGQAGELFF.

This clonotype showed up just a few times. The chain employs TRBV29-1 and TRBJ2-7, with D tentatively TRBD1 or TRBD2 (5 bases each). CDR1 and CDR2 (germline): SQVTM, ANQGSEA. Trimming removed 4 bases from V and 6 bases from J, with 13 bases in between. The CDR3 loop spans 12 amino acids. CDR3 amino acids: CSVVGTTREQYF. Written as DNA, the CDR3 is TGCAGCGTTGTAGGGACGACTCGCGAGCAGTACTTC.

The J gene is TRBJ2-2, the V gene TRBV29-1; D is perhaps TRBD2 (5 bases). The CDR3 consists of 12 residues. Looked up from germline, CDR1 is SQVTM and CDR2 is ANQGSEA. V was shortened by 6 bases and J by 6 bases, with 11 bases between the two germline ends. Here the CDR3 reads CSVRAAPGELFF. The CDR3 nucleotides are TGCAGCGTGAGGGCTGCCCCCGGGGAGCTGTTTTTT.

There are a few counts of this clonotype. The CDR3 loop is CASSLFFRGGSPEQYF. Written as DNA, the CDR3 is TGTGCCAGCAGCTTATTTTTCCGAGGGGGCTCCCCCGAGCAGTACTTC. The V and J genes are TRBV7-2 and TRBJ2-7, with TRBD1 identical over 7 bases. The CDR3 sequence is 16 residues long. Losses at the gene ends were 2 bases for V and 6 bases for J; bases not matched to a gene: 13. Germline-derived CDR1 and CDR2 are SGHTA and FQGNSA.

Remarks on this clonotype: Germline and junction disagree at one end, which may indicate a read error. The chain is built from TRBV7-3 and TRBJ2-7, with 7 bases matching TRBD1. CDR1 SGHTA and CDR2 FQGTGA come from the germline V gene. This CDR3 spans 14 amino acids. Here the CDR3 DNA reads TGTGCCAGCAGCCTGACAGGGACCTCCGGCGAGCAGTGCTTC. Its protein is CASSLTGTSGEQCF.

This clonotype was seen a handful of times. The V call is TRBV24-1, the J call TRBJ2-5; maybe TRBD2 (5 bases). Gene TRBJ2-7 matches the end of the DNA better, so the J call may be wrong. The CDR3 is 14 amino acids. CDR1 and CDR2 (germline): KGHDR, SFDVKD. CDR3 sequence: CATSDLSGSSEQYF. CDR3 bases: TGTGCCACCAGTGATTTGTCGGGGTCGTCCGAGCAGTACTTC.